Following are 8 T cell receptor beta chains from one sample sequenced in a study of T-cell reconstitution after alpha-beta-depleted transplantation in children. TCRbeta library construction was performed incorporating unique molecular identifiers. TCRdb used MiXCR to reprocess the PCR reads, holding one entry per CDR3 protein. The sample includes some 110,000 distinct CDR3 sequences, around a tenth of them seen just once. The source was PBMCs, collected before TCRalphabeta/CD19-depleted stem cell transplant. The receptors here all came from a boy aged 2 to 10 with acute lymphoblastic leukemia, due to receive a stem cell transplant.

This rearrangement joins TRBV20-1 to TRBJ1-2; 10 positions match TRBD1. Germline CDR1 DFQATT, CDR2 SNEGSKA (reference sequence). The CDR3 is 16 residues long. V lost 4 bases, J lost 6 bases, and 14 bases stayed unmatched. The CDR3 DNA follows: TGCAGTGCTACTTCGACAGGGGGCATTAGGGGGCATGGCTACACCTTC. Its protein product is CSATSTGGIRGHGYTF.

This clonotype has just a few counts. V usage is TRBV12-3 or TRBV12-4 and J usage is TRBJ1-1; TRBD1 is a possible D gene (6 bases). Trimming removed 6 bases at V and 0 bases at J, with 14 bases between. This CDR3 has 15 amino acids. The CDR3 spells CASRRGGALNTEAFF. The CDR3 DNA reads TGTGCCAGCAGACGGGGGGGGGCTCTGAACACTGAAGCTTTCTTT.

This clonotype was detected a few times. This chain links TRBV7-2 with TRBJ2-7; 7 bases are a match to TRBD2. The V gene's germline CDR1 is SGHTA and CDR2 FQGNSA. This CDR3 spans 14 amino acids. Unmatched junction bases numbered 3, after V lost 3 bases and J lost 1 base. CDR3 DNA: TGTGCCAGCAGCTTCACTAGCGAGTCCTACGAGCAGTACTTC. Residues: CASSFTSESYEQYF.

This sequence joins TRBV28 and TRBJ1-1, with TRBD1 identical over 9 bases. The V and J ends lost 6 bases and 5 bases, in that order; junction bases with no gene match: 13. CDR3 length: 16 residues. CDR1 and CDR2 from the germline V gene are MDHEN and SYDVKM. CDR3 DNA sequence: TGTGCCAGCAGAATTGTCCCCGGACAGGGGAGGACTGAAGCTTTCTTT. This sequence encodes CASRIVPGQGRTEAFF. The whole variable domain, remainder taken from reference TRBV28 and TRBJ1-1, is DVKVTQSSRYLVKRTGEKVFLECVQDMDHENMFWYRQDPGLGLRLIYFSYDVKMKEKGDIPEGYSVSREKKERFSLILESASTNQTSMYLCASRIVPGQGRTEAFFGQGTRLTVV.

There are a few counts of this clonotype. The chain combines TRBV11-2 with TRBJ2-3, with D possibly being TRBD1 (5 bases). This CDR3 is built from 16 residues. Germline CDR1 SGHAT, CDR2 FQNNGV. Trimming took 5 bases from V and 0 from J, leaving 15 bases between them. DNA of the CDR3: TGTGCCAGCAGCCACGTCAGGGTAACTAGCACAGATACGCAGTATTTT. It encodes CASSHVRVTSTDTQYF.

This chain joins TRBV28 and TRBJ1-5; maybe TRBD1 (6 bases). Germline V gives CDR1 MDHEN, CDR2 SYDVKM. Trimming left V 8 bases short and J 3 bases short, with 8 bases between. The CDR3 is 12 residues long. The CDR3 nucleotides read TGTGCCAGCGACAGGTTCAATCAGCCCCAGCATTTT. This encodes CASDRFNQPQHF.

This clonotype has at least ten counts. The gene calls are TRBV11-2 and TRBJ2-3; the D is unclear. The germline gives CDR1 SGHAT, CDR2 FQNNGV. CDR3 length: 15 residues. V was pared by 3 bases and J by 2 bases, with 12 bases between. The CDR3 loop reads CASSFLRRNTDTQYF. CDR3 nucleotides: TGTGCCAGCAGCTTTCTTCGCCGAAACACAGATACGCAGTATTTT.

This clonotype was recorded many times. This chain connects TRBV2 to TRBJ2-1; D gene ambiguous. The CDR3 covers 13 residues. V lost 2 bases and J lost 6, with 8 bases in between. Germline V CDR1 and CDR2: SNHLY, FYNNEI. In DNA, the CDR3 is TGTGCCAGCAGTGAAAGGTTAGGCAATGAGCAGTTCTTC. This codes for CASSERLGNEQFF.